The present T cell receptor (beta chain) was sequenced within a study of post-analysis software for immune sequencing data. Notes on the study in general: Several TRBV segments were more frequent in patients than controls; TRBV5-6, TRBV5-1 and TRBV20-1 belonged to this group. F measure showed strong co-clustering of same-batch samples.

The length of the CDR3 is 13 residues. The V end was cut by 2 bases, the J end by 5 bases, with 7 bases between. Germline-derived CDR1 and CDR2 are MNHEY and SMNVEV (reference sequence). A word on this clonotype: The target antigen is unknown.

Prepared TCR beta cDNA libraries contained unique molecular identifiers. TCRdb analysed the PCR reads with MiXCR anew, one entry per CDR3 protein. The repertoire holds over 150,000 distinct CDR3 sequences, with approximately 30% as singletons. The receptor's source is a girl aged 5 to 17 with multiple sclerosis. V gene TRBV27 combines with J gene TRBJ1-5, with D maybe TRBD1 (5 bases). Sequenced: blood. The CDR3 protein is CASSLAGYQPQHF. For the CDR3, the DNA is TGTGCCAGCAGTTTAGCAGGGTATCAGCCCCAGCATTTT.